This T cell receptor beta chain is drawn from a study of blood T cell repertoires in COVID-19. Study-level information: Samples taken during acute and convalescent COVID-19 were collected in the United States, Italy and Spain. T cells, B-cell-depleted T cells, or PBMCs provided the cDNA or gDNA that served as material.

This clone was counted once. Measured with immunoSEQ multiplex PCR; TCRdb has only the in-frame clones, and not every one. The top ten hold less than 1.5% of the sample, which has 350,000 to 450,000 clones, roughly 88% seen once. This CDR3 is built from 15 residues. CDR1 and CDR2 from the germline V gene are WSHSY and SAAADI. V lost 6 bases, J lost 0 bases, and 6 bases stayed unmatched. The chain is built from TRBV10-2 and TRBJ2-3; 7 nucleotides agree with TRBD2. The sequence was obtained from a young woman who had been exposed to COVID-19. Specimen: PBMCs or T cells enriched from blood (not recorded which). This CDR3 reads CASRHGGYSTDTQYF. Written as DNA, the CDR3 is TGCGCCAGCAGACACGGGGGGTACAGCACAGATACGCAGTATTTT.